This T cell receptor (beta chain) is from a study of T-cell memory formation after mild COVID-19. Study-wide background: Largely, the TCR clusters proved donor specific.

Trimming removed 1 base at V and 6 bases at J, with 7 bases between. This CDR3 contains 12 residues. The germline CDR1 and CDR2 sequences are SGHDT and YYEEEE. In TCRdb, the 5' RACE reads were re-called with MiXCR into one record per CDR3 protein. The sample has roughly 100,000 distinct CDR3 sequences, approximately 15% seen once. The TCR was taken from an adult woman who had mild COVID-19 (a few samples of this study predate the infection). Cell type and time point are not known. The chain recombines TRBV5-6 with TRBJ1-1; D is unclear. Sequenced sample: PBMCs or a T cell subset sorted from them (not recorded which). As DNA, the CDR3 is TGTGCCAGCAGCTTGCGAGCCTCTGAAGCTTTCTTT. It codes for CASSLRASEAFF.